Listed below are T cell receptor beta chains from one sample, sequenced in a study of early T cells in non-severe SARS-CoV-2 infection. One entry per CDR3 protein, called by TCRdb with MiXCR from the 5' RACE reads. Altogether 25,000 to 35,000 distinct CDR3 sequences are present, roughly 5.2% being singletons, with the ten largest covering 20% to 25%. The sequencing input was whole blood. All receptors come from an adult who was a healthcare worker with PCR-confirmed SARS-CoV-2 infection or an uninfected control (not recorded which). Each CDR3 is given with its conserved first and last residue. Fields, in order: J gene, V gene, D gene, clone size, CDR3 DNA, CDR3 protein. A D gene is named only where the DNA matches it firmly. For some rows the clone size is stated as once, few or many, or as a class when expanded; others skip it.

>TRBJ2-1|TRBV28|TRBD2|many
TGTGCCAGCAGCCCAGGGGAACTAGCGGCTCTCCCTGCCCTCTACAATGAGCAGTTCTTC
CASSPGELAALPALYNEQFF
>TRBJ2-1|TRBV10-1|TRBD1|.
TGCGCCAGCAGCCCGGGCGCACAGGGGAATGAGCAGTTCTTC
CASSPGAQGNEQFF
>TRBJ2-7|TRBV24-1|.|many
TGTGCCACCAGTGATAAGTGGGCGGGCCTCTCCTACGAGCAGTACTTC
CATSDKWAGLSYEQYF
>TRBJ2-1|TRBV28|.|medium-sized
TGTGCCAGCAGTTTGATAGGGCTGAATTACAATGAGCAGTTCTTC
CASSLIGLNYNEQFF
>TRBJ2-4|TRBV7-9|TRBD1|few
TGTGCCAGCAGCACCCCCGGGACAGGGGAAGGTCAAACCAAAAACATTCAGTACTTC
CASSTPGTGEGQTKNIQYF
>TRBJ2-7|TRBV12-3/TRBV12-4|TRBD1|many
TGTGCCAGCACCCAGAGCGGGACAGGGGAGTTGGAGCAGTACTTC
CASTQSGTGELEQYF
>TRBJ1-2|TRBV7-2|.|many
TGTGCCAGCAGCTCAGGGGTGGCTAACTATGGCTACACCTTC
CASSSGVANYGYTF
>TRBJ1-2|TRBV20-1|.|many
TGCAGTGCTAGAGATACCCTCAGGGTTTCCTATGGCTACACCTTC
CSARDTLRVSYGYTF
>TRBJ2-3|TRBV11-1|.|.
TGTGCCAGCAGCTTAGTGACGAGCACAGATACGCAGTATTTT
CASSLVTSTDTQYF
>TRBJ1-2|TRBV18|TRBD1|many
TGTGCCAGCTCACCGCGGACAGGGACGGACTACACCTTC
CASSPRTGTDYTF
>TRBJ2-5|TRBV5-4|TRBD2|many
TGTGCCAGCAGCTTGGCGACTAGCGGGAAACAAGAGACCCAGTACTTC
CASSLATSGKQETQYF
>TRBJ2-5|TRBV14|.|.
TGTGCCAGCAGATTCAGTGGGTACCAAGAGACCCAGTACTTC
CASRFSGYQETQYF
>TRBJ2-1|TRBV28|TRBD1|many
TGTGCCAGCAGCCTAAGTGCGAGGGGGACAGGGTTCCACAATGAGCAGTTCTTC
CASSLSARGTGFHNEQFF
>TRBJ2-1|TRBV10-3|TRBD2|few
TGTGCCATCAAGGATAGCGGGAGGTCCTACAATGAGCAGTTCTTC
CAIKDSGRSYNEQFF
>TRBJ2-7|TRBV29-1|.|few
TGCAGCGTTGAAGATTGGGGGTACGAGCAGTACTTC
CSVEDWGYEQYF
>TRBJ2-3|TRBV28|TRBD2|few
TGTGCCAGCAGTTCGCCGGCTAGCGGTAGCACAGATACGCAGTATTTT
CASSSPASGSTDTQYF
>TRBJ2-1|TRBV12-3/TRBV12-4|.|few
TGTGCCAGCAGTTTCGGCGGGAATTCCTACAATGAGCAGTTCTTC
CASSFGGNSYNEQFF
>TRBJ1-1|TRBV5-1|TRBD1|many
TGCGCCAGCAGCTCCGGGACAGGGATGATGTTGGGGACTGAAGCTTTCTTT
CASSSGTGMMLGTEAFF
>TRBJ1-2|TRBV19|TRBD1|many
TGTGCCAGCCAACGCCGGGACAGGGGAAGCTATGGCTACACCTTC
CASQRRDRGSYGYTF
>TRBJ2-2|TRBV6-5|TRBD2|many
TGTGCCAGCAGGAGGACTAGCGGGAGCGACGGGGAGCTGTTTTTT
CASRRTSGSDGELFF
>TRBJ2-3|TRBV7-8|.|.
TGTGCCAGCAGCTTCCGACGGGGGTGGACAGATACGCAGTATTTT
CASSFRRGWTDTQYF
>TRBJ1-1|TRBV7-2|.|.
TGTGCCAGCAGCTTGGCGAATGGGGCCAACACTGAAGCTTTCTTT
CASSLANGANTEAFF
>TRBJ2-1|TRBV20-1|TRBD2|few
TGCAGTGCTAGCGCTAGCGGCAATGAGCAGTTCTTC
CSASASGNEQFF
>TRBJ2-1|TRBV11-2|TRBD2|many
TGTGCCAGCAGCACCCTGACTAGCGGGGGACTCTATGAGCAGTTCTTC
CASSTLTSGGLYEQFF
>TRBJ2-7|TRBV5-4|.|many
TGTGCCAGCAGCTTGTCAGGCGGGGAAGACTACGAGCAGTACTTC
CASSLSGGEDYEQYF
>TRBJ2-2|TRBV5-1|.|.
TGCGCCAGCAGCTCACAGAACACCGGGGAGCTGTTTTTT
CASSSQNTGELFF
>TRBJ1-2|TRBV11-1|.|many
TGTGCCAGCAGCGGGGGACTCGAGGGCTATGGCTACACCTTC
CASSGGLEGYGYTF
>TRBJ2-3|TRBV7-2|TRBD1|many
TGTGCCAGCAGCAATAGGGGGACAGCTCAGCAGTATTTT
CASSNRGTAQQYF
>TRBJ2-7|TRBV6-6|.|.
TGTGCCAGCAATCGGGGGATAGGACCCCTCGCCGGGCAGTACTTC
CASNRGIGPLAGQYF
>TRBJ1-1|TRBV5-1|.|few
TGCGCCAGCAGCTTGGGGGCGACTGAAGCTTTCTTT
CASSLGATEAFF
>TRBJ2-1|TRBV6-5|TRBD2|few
TGTGCCAGCAGCGACACTAGCGGGGGGGCCCCCAATGAGCAGTTCTTC
CASSDTSGGAPNEQFF
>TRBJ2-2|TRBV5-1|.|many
TGCGCCAGCAGCTGGGGGGTAACCGGGGAGCTGTTTTTT
CASSWGVTGELFF
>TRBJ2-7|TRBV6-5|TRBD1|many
TGTGCCAGCAGCTCTCCGGGACAGGGATCCCAAGGCGAGCAGTACTTC
CASSSPGQGSQGEQYF
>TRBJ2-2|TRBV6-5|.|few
TGTGCCAGCGGCTCCACCGGGGAGCTGTTTTTT
CASGSTGELFF
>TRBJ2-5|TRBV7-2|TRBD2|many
TGTGCCAGCAGCTCACCGACTAGCGGGGTAACCCAGTACTTC
CASSSPTSGVTQYF
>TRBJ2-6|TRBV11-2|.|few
TGTGCCAGCACCCTCTCTGCTGGGGCCAACGTCCTGACTTTC
CASTLSAGANVLTF
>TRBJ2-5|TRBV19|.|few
TGTGCCAGTAAGGGCAGGCAAGAGACCCAGTACTTC
CASKGRQETQYF